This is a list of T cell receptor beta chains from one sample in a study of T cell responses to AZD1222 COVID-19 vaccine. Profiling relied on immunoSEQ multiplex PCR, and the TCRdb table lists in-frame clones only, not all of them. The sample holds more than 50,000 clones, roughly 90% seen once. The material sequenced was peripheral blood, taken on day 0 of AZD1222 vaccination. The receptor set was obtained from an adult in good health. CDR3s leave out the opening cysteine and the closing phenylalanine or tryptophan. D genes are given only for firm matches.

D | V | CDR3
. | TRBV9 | ASSTRTGGGEQF
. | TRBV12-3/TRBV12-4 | ASSWGDSQSQH
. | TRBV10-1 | ASSESGGPLYNEQF
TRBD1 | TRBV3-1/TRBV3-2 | ASSPRDRGRNEKLF
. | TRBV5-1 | ASSLAGSYNEQF
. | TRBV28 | ASSSAGTGSYEQY
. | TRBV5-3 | ARSLGNGSSPLH
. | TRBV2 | ASSGVREGNTIY
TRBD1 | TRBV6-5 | ASSYFATGENIQY
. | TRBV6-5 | ASTGRLVETQY
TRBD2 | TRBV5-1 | ASRRGLAGDLQETQY
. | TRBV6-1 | ASSLPGGDTQY
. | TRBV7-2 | ASSLEGLRDEQF
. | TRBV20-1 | SASWVGNTEAF
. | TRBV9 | ASSVARGGEGVGPGNTIY
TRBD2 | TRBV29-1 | SVGPGAGGPAYEQY
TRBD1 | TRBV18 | ASSPKADRAGEAF
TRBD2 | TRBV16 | ASSQSGRGSGKF
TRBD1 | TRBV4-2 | ASSQGSQGARGKLF
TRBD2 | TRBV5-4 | ASSPTPAGGGTGELF
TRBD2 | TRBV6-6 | ASSQSGTSGRAREFEQF
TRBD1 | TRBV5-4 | ASSFLRGQGVDTEAF
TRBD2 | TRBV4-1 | ASSQVPTSSGRALNQF
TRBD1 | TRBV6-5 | ASRDSPNQPQH
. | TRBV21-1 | ASSKLPRSETQY
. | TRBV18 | ASSQQGLNTEAF
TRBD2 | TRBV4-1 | ASSHSGSYNEQF
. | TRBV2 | ASSEFLMAGAYQPQH
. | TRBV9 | ASSYDRVSYGYT
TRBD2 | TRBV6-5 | ASRGDTDTQY
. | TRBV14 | ASSPLGQAYEQY
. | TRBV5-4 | ASSLDRDTVSYGYT
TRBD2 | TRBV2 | ASSQTSGISYEQY
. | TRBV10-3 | ATAFPGTPYEQY
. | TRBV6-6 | ASSYPVSAADTQY
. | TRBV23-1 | ASSQTDRIYGYT
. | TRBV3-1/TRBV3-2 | ASSPTSSGANVLT
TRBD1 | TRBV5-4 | ASSLDLVGQGWAF
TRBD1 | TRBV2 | ASSEVRDSVTYEQY
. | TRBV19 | ASSTPLLLQGNEQF
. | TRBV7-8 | ASSPRRDFNEQF
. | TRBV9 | ASGKGKRTEAF
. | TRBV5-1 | ASSLDHNEKLF
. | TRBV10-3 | AISASELHTEAF
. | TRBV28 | ASRLGGMNTEAF
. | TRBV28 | ASSPLGGAAYNSPLH
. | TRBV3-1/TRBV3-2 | ASSQGQGYT
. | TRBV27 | ASRNSPGNTEAF
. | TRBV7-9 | ASSFGGTTEAF